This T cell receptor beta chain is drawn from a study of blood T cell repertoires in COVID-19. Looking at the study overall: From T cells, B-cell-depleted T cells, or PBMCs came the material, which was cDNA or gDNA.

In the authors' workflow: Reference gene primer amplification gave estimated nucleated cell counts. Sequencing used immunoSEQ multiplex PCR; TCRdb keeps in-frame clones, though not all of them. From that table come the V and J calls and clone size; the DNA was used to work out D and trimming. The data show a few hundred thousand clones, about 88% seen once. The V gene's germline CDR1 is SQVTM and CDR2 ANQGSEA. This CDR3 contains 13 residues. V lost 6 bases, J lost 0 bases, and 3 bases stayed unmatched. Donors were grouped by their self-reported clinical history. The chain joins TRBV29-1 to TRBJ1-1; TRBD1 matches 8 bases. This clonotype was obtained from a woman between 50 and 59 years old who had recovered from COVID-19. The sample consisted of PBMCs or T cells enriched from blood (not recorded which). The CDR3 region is CSVGTGLNTEAFF. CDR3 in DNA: TGCAGCGTAGGGACAGGACTGAACACTGAAGCTTTCTTT.